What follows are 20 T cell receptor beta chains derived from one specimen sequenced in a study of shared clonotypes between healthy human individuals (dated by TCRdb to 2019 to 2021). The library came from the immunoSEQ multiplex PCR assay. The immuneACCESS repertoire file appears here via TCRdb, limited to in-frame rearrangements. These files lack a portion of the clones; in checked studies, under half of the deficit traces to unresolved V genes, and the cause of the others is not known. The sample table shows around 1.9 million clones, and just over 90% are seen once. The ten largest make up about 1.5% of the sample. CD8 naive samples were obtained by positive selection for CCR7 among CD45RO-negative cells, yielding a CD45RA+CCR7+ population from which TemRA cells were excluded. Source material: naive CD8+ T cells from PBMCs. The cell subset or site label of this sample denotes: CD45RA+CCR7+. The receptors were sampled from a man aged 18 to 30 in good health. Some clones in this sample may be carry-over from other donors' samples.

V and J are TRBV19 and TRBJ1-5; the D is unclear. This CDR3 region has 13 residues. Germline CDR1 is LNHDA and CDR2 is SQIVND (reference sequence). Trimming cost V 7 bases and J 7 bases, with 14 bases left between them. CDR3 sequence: CASNERGGQPQHF. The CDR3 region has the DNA TGTGCCAGTAACGAGCGGGGAGGCCAGCCCCAGCATTTT.

The CDR3 DNA reads as TGTGCCAGCAGCTTGATAATCCGTGGTGAGCAGTACTTC. Its protein product is CASSLIIRGEQYF. The chain employs TRBV5-5 and TRBJ2-7; D is unclear. This CDR3 contains 13 residues. Germline values: CDR1 SGHKS, CDR2 YYEKEE (reference sequence). Deletions cut 1 base from V and 7 bases from J, with 12 bases between.

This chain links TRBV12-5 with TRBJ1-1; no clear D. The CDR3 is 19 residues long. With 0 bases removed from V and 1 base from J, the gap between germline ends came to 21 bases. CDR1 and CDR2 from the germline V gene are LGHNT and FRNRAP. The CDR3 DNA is TGTGCTAGTGGTTTGGTTTTAACAGATGACCCCCTTTGGAACACTGAAGCTTTCTTT. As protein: CASGLVLTDDPLWNTEAFF.

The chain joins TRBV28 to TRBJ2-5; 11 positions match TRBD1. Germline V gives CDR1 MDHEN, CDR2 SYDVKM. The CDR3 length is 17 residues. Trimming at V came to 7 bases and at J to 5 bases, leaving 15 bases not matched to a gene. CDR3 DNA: TGTGCCAGCACGGGGACAGGGGGGCGCCCCCCCAGGGAGACCCAGTACTTC. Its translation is CASTGTGGRPPRETQYF. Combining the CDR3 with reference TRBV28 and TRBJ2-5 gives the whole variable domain DVKVTQSSRYLVKRTGEKVFLECVQDMDHENMFWYRQDPGLGLRLIYFSYDVKMKEKGDIPEGYSVSREKKERFSLILESASTNQTSMYLCASTGTGGRPPRETQYFGPGTRLLVL.

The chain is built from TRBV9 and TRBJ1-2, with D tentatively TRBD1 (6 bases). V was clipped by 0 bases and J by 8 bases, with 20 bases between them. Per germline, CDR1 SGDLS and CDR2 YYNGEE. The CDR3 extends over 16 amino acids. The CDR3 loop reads CASSVERDTGLYGYTF. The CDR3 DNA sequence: TGTGCCAGCAGCGTAGAAAGAGACACAGGGCTTTACGGCTACACCTTC.

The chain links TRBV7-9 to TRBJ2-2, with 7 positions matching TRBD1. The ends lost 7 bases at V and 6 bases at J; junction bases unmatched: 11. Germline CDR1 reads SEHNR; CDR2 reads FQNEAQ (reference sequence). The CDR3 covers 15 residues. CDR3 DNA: TGTGCCAGCATCGAACAGGGGTCTGAGGCCGGGGAGCTGTTTTTT. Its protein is CASIEQGSEAGELFF. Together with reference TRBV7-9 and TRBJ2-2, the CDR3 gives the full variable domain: DTGVSQNPRHKITKRGQNVTFRCDPISEHNRLYWYRQTLGQGPEFLTYFQNEAQLEKSRLLSDRFSAERPKGSFSTLEIQRTEQGDSAMYLCASIEQGSEAGELFFGEGSRLTVL.

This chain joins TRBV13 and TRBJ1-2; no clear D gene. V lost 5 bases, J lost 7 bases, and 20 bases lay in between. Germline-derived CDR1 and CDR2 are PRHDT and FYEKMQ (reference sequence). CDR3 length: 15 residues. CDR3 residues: CASSQADSGSLGYTF. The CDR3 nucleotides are TGTGCCAGCAGCCAAGCGGACTCGGGGTCGCTTGGCTACACCTTC.

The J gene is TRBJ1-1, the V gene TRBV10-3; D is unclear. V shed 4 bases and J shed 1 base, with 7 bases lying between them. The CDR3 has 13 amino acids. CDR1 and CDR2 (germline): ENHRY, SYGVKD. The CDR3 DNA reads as TGTGCCATCAGTGGCGCAAGGAACACTGAAGCTTTCTTT. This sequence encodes CAISGARNTEAFF.

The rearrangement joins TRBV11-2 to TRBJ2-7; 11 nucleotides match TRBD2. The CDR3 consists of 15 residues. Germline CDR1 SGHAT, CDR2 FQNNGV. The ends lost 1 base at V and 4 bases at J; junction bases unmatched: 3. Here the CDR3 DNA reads TGTGCCAGCAGCTTAGCTCCTAGCGGGAGGTACGAGCAGTACTTC. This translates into CASSLAPSGRYEQYF.

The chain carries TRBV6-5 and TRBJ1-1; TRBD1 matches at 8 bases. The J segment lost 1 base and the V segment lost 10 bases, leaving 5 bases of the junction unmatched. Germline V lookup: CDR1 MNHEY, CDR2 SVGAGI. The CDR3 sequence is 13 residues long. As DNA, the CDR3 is TGTGCCACCATACAGGGGGGGAACACTGAAGCTTTCTTT. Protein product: CATIQGGNTEAFF.

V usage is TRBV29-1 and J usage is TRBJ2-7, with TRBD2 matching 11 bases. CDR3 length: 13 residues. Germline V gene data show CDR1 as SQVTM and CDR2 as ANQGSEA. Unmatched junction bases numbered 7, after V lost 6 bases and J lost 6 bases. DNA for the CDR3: TGCAGCGTCGCGCTAGCGGGAGGCCCCGAGCAGTACTTC. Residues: CSVALAGGPEQYF.

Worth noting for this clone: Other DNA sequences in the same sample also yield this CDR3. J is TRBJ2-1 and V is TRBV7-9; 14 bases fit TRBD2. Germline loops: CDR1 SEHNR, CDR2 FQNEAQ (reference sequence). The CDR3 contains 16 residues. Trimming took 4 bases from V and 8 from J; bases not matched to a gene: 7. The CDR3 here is CASSSRLAGGPDEQFF. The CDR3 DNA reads TGTGCCAGCAGCTCAAGACTAGCGGGAGGGCCCGATGAGCAGTTCTTC.

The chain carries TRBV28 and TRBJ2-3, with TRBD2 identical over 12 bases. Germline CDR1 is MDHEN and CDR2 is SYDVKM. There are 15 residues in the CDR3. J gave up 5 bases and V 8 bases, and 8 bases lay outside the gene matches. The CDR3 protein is CASFGLAGRGDTQYF. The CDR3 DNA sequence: TGTGCCAGCTTTGGACTAGCGGGACGAGGAGATACGCAGTATTTT.

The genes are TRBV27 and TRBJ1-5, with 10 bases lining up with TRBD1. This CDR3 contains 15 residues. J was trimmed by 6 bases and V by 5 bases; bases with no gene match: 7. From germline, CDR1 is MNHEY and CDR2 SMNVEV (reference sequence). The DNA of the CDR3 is TGTGCCAGCAGTACCCGGGACAGGGGTGGTCAGCCCCAGCATTTT. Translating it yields CASSTRDRGGQPQHF.

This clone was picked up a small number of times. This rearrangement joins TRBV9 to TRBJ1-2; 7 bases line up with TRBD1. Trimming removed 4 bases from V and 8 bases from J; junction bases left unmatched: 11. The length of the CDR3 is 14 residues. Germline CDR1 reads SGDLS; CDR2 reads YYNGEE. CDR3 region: CASSPRDSAGGYTF. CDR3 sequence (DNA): TGTGCCAGCAGCCCAAGGGACAGTGCCGGAGGCTACACCTTC.

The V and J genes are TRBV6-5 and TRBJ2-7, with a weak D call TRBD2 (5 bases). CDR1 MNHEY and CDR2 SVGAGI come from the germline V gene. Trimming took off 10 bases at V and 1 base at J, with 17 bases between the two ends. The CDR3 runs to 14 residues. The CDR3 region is CATSAAGGSYEQYF. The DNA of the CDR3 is TGTGCCACCTCCGCCGCCGGAGGTTCCTACGAGCAGTACTTC.

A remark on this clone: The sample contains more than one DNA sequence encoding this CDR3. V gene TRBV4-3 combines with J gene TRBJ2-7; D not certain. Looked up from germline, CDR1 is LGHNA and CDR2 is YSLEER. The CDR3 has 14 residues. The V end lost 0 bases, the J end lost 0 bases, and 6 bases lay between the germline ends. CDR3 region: CASSQDRSSYEQYF. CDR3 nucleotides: TGCGCCAGCAGCCAAGACAGGAGCTCCTACGAGCAGTACTTC.

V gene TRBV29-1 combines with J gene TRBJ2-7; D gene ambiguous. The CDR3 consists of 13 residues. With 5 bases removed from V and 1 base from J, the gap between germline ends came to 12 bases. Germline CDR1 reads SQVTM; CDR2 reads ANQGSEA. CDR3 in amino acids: CSVIWTSSYEQYF. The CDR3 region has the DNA TGCAGCGTTATCTGGACGAGTTCCTACGAGCAGTACTTC.

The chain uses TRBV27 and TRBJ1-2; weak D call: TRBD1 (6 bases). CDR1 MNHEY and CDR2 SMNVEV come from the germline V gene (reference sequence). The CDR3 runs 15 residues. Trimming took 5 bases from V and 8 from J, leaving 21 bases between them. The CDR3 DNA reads TGTGCCAGCAGTCCAGAGACCCAGGGGTCATTGGGCTACACCTTC. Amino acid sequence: CASSPETQGSLGYTF.

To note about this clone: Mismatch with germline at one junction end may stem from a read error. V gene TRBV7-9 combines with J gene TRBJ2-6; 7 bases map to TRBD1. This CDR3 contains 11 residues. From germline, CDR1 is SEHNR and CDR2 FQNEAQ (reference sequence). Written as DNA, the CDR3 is TGTGCCAGCAGCCTCGGACAGGATTATGGTTTC. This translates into CASSLGQDYGF.